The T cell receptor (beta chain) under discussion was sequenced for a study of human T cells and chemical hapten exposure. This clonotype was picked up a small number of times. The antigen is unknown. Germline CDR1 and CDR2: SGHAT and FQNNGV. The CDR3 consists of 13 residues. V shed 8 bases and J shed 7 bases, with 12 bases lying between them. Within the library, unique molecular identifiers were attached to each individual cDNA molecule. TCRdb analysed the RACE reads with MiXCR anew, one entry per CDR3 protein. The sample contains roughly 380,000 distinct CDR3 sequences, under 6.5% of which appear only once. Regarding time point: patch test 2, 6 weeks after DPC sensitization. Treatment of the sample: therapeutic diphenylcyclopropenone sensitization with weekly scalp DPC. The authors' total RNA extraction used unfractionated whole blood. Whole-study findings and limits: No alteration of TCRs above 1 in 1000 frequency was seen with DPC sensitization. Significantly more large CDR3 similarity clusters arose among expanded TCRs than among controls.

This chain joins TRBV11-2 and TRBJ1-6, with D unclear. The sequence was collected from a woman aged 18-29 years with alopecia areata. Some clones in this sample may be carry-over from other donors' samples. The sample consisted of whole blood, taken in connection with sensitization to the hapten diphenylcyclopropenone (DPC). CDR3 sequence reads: CASEGLRNSPLHF. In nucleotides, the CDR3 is TGTGCCAGCGAAGGACTAAGGAATTCACCCCTCCACTTT. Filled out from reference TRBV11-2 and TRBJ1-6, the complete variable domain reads EAGVAQSPRYKIIEKRQSVAFWCNPISGHATLYWYQQILGQGPKLLIQFQNNGVVDDSQLPKDRFSAERLKGVDSTLKIQPAKLEDSAVYLCASEGLRNSPLHFGNGTRLTVT.